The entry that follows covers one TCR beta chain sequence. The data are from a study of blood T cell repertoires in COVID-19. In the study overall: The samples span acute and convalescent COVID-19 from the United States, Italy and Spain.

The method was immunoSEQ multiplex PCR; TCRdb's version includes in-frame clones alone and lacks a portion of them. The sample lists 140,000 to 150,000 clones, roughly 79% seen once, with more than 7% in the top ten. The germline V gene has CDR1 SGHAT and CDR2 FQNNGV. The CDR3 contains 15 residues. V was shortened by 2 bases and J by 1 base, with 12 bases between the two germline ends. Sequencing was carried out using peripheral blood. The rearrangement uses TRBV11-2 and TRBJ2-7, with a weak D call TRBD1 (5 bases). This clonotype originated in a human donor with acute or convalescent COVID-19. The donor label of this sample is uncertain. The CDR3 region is CASSLYQGSSYEQYF. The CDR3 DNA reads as TGTGCCAGCAGCTTATACCAGGGCTCATCCTACGAGCAGTACTTC.